The rows below give T cell receptor beta chains drawn from one sample of a study of beta chain features in type 1 diabetes. Method: immunoSEQ multiplex PCR; TCRdb's copy keeps in-frame clones and lacks some. The sample holds around 250,000 clones, around 14% seen once. Sequencing was performed on naive CD4+ T cells from blood. The receptors derive from a man aged 25-45 years with type 1 diabetes. The CDR3 runs from the conserved cysteine through the conserved F or W. The D gene is left open where the match is weak. Clone sizes are given selectively: once, few, many, or a class where the clone is expanded.

TRBD1	TRBJ1-1	.	TRBV19	TGTGCCAGTAGCGGGACAGGTAAGACGAACACTGAAGCTTTCTTT	CASSGTGKTNTEAFF
.	TRBJ2-1	many	TRBV7-2	TGTGCCAGCAGCTTGGGGAACCAGGGTAGGCTCTTC	CASSLGNQGRLF
TRBD1	TRBJ1-1	few	TRBV6-5	TGTGCCAGCTACAGAGGACAGGGGTGGAACACTGAAGCTTTCTTT	CASYRGQGWNTEAFF
.	TRBJ1-1	.	TRBV18	TGTGCCAGCTCACAAACAGGGATGGACACTGAAGCTTTCTTT	CASSQTGMDTEAFF
.	TRBJ1-5	few	TRBV6-1	TGTGCCAGCAGTGCCGCGGGCTTCAATCAGCCCCAGCATTTT	CASSAAGFNQPQHF
TRBD2	TRBJ2-1	.	TRBV6-6	TGTGCCAGCAGTACACTAGCGGGAGTGGGGCAGTTCTTC	CASSTLAGVGQFF
TRBD1	TRBJ2-7	.	TRBV19	TGTGCCAGTAGTATCTCGGGACAGGTCTACGAGCAGTACTTC	CASSISGQVYEQYF
.	TRBJ1-2	.	TRBV7-9	TGTGCCAGCACCACCAGACGGTCGGGGGACGGGGGCTACACCTTC	CASTTRRSGDGGYTF
TRBD1	TRBJ1-4	few	TRBV4-1	TGCGCCAGCAGCCAACACCTCACAGGGGGCAGTGAAAAACTGTTTTTT	CASSQHLTGGSEKLFF
.	TRBJ2-3	.	TRBV20-1	TGCAGTGCTAGCCAGGAAGATACGCAGTATTTT	CSASQEDTQYF
.	TRBJ2-7	few	TRBV11-2	TGTGCCAGCAGCGTAACAGGGACCAATTCCTACGAGCAGTACTTC	CASSVTGTNSYEQYF
TRBD1	TRBJ2-6	.	TRBV29-1	TGCAGCGTTGGAACAGGGGACTCTGGGGCCAACGTCCTGACTTTC	CSVGTGDSGANVLTF
.	TRBJ2-1	.	TRBV4-2	TGTGCCAGCAGCCAAGCCGGTGGGGACTCCAATGAGCAGTTCTTC	CASSQAGGDSNEQFF
.	TRBJ1-1	few	TRBV7-2	TGTGCCAGCAGCTTAGTTTCGAGTCAAGCTTTCTTT	CASSLVSSQAFF
TRBD1	TRBJ2-7	.	TRBV30	TGTGCCTGGAGTGTGAGGGGGCGTCGGTACGAGCAGTACTTC	CAWSVRGRRYEQYF
.	TRBJ2-3	.	TRBV30	TGTGCCTGGAATGGGCAGGTGACCACAGATACGCAGTATTTT	CAWNGQVTTDTQYF
.	TRBJ2-2	few	TRBV30	TGTGCCTGGAGTGTACAGGGTGGCACCGGGGAGCTGTTTTTT	CAWSVQGGTGELFF
.	TRBJ2-7	few	TRBV5-1	TGCGCCAGCAGCTTGGAGGGACACCTCTACGAGCAGTACTTC	CASSLEGHLYEQYF
.	TRBJ1-3	.	TRBV4-1	TGCGCCAGCAGCGTGGAGGGAAGCTCTGGAAACACCATATATTTT	CASSVEGSSGNTIYF
TRBD2	TRBJ2-3	.	TRBV6-1	TGTGCCAGCCCAGCGGGAGGGGTCACAGATACGCAGTATTTT	CASPAGGVTDTQYF
TRBD1	TRBJ1-2	few	TRBV6-1	TGTGCCAGCAGTGAAGTCTGGGACAGGGACTATGGCTACACCTTC	CASSEVWDRDYGYTF
.	TRBJ2-7	few	TRBV28	TGTGCCAGCAGTTTCCCCCCAGCCTACGAGCAGTACTTC	CASSFPPAYEQYF
.	TRBJ2-2	.	TRBV5-4	TGTGCCAGCAAGGGGGGAGGGGGGCCGAACACCGGGGAGCTGTTTTTT	CASKGGGGPNTGELFF
TRBD2	TRBJ2-5	few	TRBV7-9	TGTGCCAGCAGCGCTAGCGGGGGGTTAGAGACCCAGTACTTC	CASSASGGLETQYF
.	TRBJ2-1	.	TRBV19	TGTGCCAGTAGTCCCCCCGCAGGGTACAATGAGCAGTTCTTC	CASSPPAGYNEQFF
TRBD1	TRBJ2-7	.	TRBV10-3	TGTGCCATCAGTGTGACAGGGGACAAGTACGAGCAGTACTTC	CAISVTGDKYEQYF
.	TRBJ1-5	few	TRBV29-1	TGCAGCGTTGCGTTGGGGAGCAGTAGCAATCAGCCCCAGCATTTT	CSVALGSSSNQPQHF
.	TRBJ1-3	few	TRBV7-9	TGTGCCAGCAGCTTAGGAGGACAAGGACCTGGAAACACCATATATTTT	CASSLGGQGPGNTIYF
.	TRBJ2-7	.	TRBV10-3	TGTGCCATCAGTTCTAGCCTCTCCTACGAGCAGTACTTC	CAISSSLSYEQYF
.	TRBJ2-3	.	TRBV25-1	TGTGCCAGCAGTGAAAGCTCCAGGGCAGATACGCAGTATTTT	CASSESSRADTQYF
.	TRBJ1-5	.	TRBV18	TGTGCCAGCTCACGGGGCGGCAATCAGCCCCAGCATTTT	CASSRGGNQPQHF
.	TRBJ1-1	few	TRBV5-1	TGCGCCAGCAGCTTGAGGGGTGGCCTGGGGTCTGGAGAAACTGAAGCTTTCTTT	CASSLRGGLGSGETEAFF
TRBD2	TRBJ2-7	few	TRBV30	TGTGCCTGGAGCGTGGGGCAGCGGGGTACCTACGAGCAGTACTTC	CAWSVGQRGTYEQYF
.	TRBJ2-3	few	TRBV9	TGTGCCAGCAGCGTCCGGAGGGGAGGCGACACAGATACGCAGTATTTT	CASSVRRGGDTDTQYF
TRBD1	TRBJ1-1	.	TRBV29-1	TGCAGCGTCGACAGGGGGGAGACTGAAGCTTTCTTT	CSVDRGETEAFF
.	TRBJ2-2	few	TRBV9	TGTGCCAGCAGCGCCGACAGGAAGAACACCGGGGAGCTGTTTTTT	CASSADRKNTGELFF
.	TRBJ2-5	.	TRBV11-2	TGTGCCAGCAGCTTATCCCCTCGGGAGACCCAGTACTTC	CASSLSPRETQYF
TRBD1	TRBJ2-1	.	TRBV7-2	TGTGCCAGCAGCCCGGACAGGGCTTACAATGAGCAGTTCTTC	CASSPDRAYNEQFF
.	TRBJ1-1	few	TRBV4-1	TGCGCCAGCAGCCACGCCGACAGGCTGAACACTGAAGCTTTCTTT	CASSHADRLNTEAFF
.	TRBJ2-5	.	TRBV5-1	TGCGCCAGCAGCCTGGGGTCAGGACAAGAGACCCAGTACTTC	CASSLGSGQETQYF
.	TRBJ2-7	.	TRBV5-1	TGCGCCAGCAGCCCCCTCGCAGGAACCTCCTACGAGCAGTACTTC	CASSPLAGTSYEQYF
TRBD1	TRBJ2-1	.	TRBV15	TGTGCCACCAGCAGGGACAGGGGGCAGCATGAGCAGTTCTTC	CATSRDRGQHEQFF
.	TRBJ2-7	few	TRBV30	TGTGCCTGGAGTTCAGGACAAGCCTACGAGCAGTACTTC	CAWSSGQAYEQYF
.	TRBJ2-5	few	TRBV5-1	TGCGCCAGCAACCCTGACACTTCAGAGACCCAGTACTTC	CASNPDTSETQYF
.	TRBJ2-3	.	TRBV6-6	TGTGCCAGCAGCTTTACCCGGGTGGATACGCAGTATTTT	CASSFTRVDTQYF
.	TRBJ1-2	few	TRBV4-1	TGCGCCAGCAGCCGGGCTCGGGGGGATGGCTACACCTTC	CASSRARGDGYTF
TRBD1	TRBJ1-1	.	TRBV2	TGTGCCAGCAGTTCACCAACAGGGGCCGCGGGTGAAGCTTTCTTT	CASSSPTGAAGEAFF
.	TRBJ1-1	.	TRBV7-2	TGTGCCAGCAGCTGGACGGGAATGAACACTGAAGCTTTCTTT	CASSWTGMNTEAFF
.	TRBJ1-6	.	TRBV6-5	TGTGCCAGCAGTTCCGACAGGAGGCGGTCACCCCTCCACTTT	CASSSDRRRSPLHF
TRBD2	TRBJ2-3	.	TRBV10-3	TGTGCCATCAGTGAGTCTGGACTCGGGAGGGGCACAGATACGCAGTATTTT	CAISESGLGRGTDTQYF
TRBD2	TRBJ2-3	few	TRBV29-1	TGCAGCGTTGAATCGCGCAGAACTAGCGGGAGCACAGATACGCAGTATTTT	CSVESRRTSGSTDTQYF